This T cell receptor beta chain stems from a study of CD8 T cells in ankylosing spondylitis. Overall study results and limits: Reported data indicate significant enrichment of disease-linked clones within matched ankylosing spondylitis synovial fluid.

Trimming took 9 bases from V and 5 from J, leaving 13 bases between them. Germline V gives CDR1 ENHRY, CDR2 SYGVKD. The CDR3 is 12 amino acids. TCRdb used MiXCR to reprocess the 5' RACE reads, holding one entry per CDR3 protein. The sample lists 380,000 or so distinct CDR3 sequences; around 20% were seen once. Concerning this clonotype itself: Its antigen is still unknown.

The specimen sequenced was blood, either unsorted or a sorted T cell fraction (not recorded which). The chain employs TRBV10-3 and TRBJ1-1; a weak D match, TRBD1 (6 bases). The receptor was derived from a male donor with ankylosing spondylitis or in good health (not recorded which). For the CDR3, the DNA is TGTGCCATAGGACAGCCCCAAACTGAAGCTTTCTTT. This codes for CAIGQPQTEAFF.